The rows below give T cell receptor beta chains drawn from one sample of a study of Ad26.COV2.S vaccination and SARS-CoV-2 variants. The method was immunoSEQ multiplex PCR; TCRdb's version includes in-frame clones alone and lacks a portion of them. The sample lists roughly 380,000 clones; 85% to 90% were seen once. The source was peripheral blood, collected in a trial of Ad26.COV2.S vaccine versus placebo. These receptors were obtained from a person aged 18 to 59 who received the Ad26.COV2.S COVID-19 vaccine or a placebo. Both conserved end residues are part of each CDR3. The D gene is left open where the match is weak. Rows give clone size only sometimes, using once, few, many, or a class for an expanded clone.

clone_size j_call d_call v_call cdr3_aa
. TRBJ2-5 TRBD2 TRBV5-1 CASSLEVAGGGDQYF
. TRBJ1-3 . TRBV4-3 CASSYQNSGNTIYF
. TRBJ2-7 TRBD1 TRBV19 CASSLRGREGYEQYF
. TRBJ2-3 TRBD1 TRBV10-3 CATGQGGRDTDTQYF
. TRBJ2-2 TRBD2 TRBV4-2 CASSQGTSGGADTGELFF
. TRBJ1-1 . TRBV7-2 CASSLFASLNTEAFF
. TRBJ2-5 TRBD2 TRBV9 CASSPAGGPETQYF
. TRBJ2-7 . TRBV11-2 CASSVRQLYEQYF
. TRBJ2-1 . TRBV5-6 CASSQILNEQFF
. TRBJ2-2 TRBD2 TRBV4-1 CASSHISGGAFGELFF
few TRBJ2-7 . TRBV5-1 CASSFDRLFYEQYF
. TRBJ2-1 . TRBV27 CASSPPGRSSYNEQFF
. TRBJ1-2 . TRBV19 CASSWFSGETNYGYTF
. TRBJ2-1 TRBD1 TRBV4-1 CASSQDGTGGDEQFF
. TRBJ2-5 . TRBV4-3 CASSQRRGGETQYF
few TRBJ1-6 . TRBV4-3 CASSQDFGGEGLTHPTNSPLHF